This passage covers 26 T cell receptor beta chains from one sample sequenced in a study of shared clonotypes between healthy human individuals. The table came from immunoSEQ multiplex PCR; TCRdb's copy has only in-frame clones and leaves some out. The repertoire includes 400,000 to 500,000 clones, about 79% of them detected once, and roughly 13% sits in the top ten. The source material was PBMCs. All receptors derive from a woman aged 40 to 55 in good health. Some clones in this sample may be carry-over from other donors' samples.

The chain joins TRBV6-1 to TRBJ1-3, with D perhaps matching TRBD1 (5 bases). Between the trimmed V and J ends, which lost 8 bases and 3 bases, there was a span of 8 bases. The germline CDR1 and CDR2 sequences are MNHNS and SASEGT. CDR3 length equals 12 residues. DNA of the CDR3: TGTGCCAGCGGGACGGATGGAAACACCATATATTTT. The encoded protein is CASGTDGNTIYF.

This chain's CDR3 is CASSEFSGRASDEQFF. In DNA form, the CDR3 reads TGTGCCAGCAGTGAATTCAGCGGGAGGGCCAGTGATGAGCAGTTCTTC. This sequence joins TRBV25-1 and TRBJ2-1; 10 bases are shared with TRBD2. Trimming at V came to 1 base and at J to 8 bases, leaving 8 bases not matched to a gene. Germline CDR1 reads MGHDK; CDR2 reads SYGVNS. The CDR3 loop spans 16 amino acids.

This chain connects TRBV11-2 to TRBJ1-6, with 10 nucleotides matching TRBD1. The CDR3 has 15 amino acids. V shed 0 bases and J 9 bases; nucleotides not matched to a gene: 2. The germline gives CDR1 SGHAT, CDR2 FQNNGV. The CDR3 loop is CASSLEWTGGSPLHF. CDR3 bases: TGTGCCAGCAGCTTAGAGTGGACAGGGGGTTCACCCCTCCACTTT.

On this clone itself: A read error may produce the germline difference seen at one junction end. CDR3 in amino acids: CVSSPPRRTGKDNEQFF. DNA for the CDR3: TGTGTCAGCAGTCCCCCCCGCCGGACAGGGAAAGACAATGAGCAGTTCTTC. The genes are TRBV2 and TRBJ2-1, with 8 bases aligning to TRBD1. The CDR3 runs to 17 residues. Germline assignment: CDR1 SNHLY and CDR2 FYNNEI.

The J gene is TRBJ2-1, the V gene TRBV5-6; TRBD2 agrees at 8 bases. The germline V gene has CDR1 SGHDT and CDR2 YYEEEE. This CDR3 is 16 amino acids long. V lost 0 bases, J lost 7 bases, and 9 bases stayed unmatched. CDR3 residues: CASSLDGTGGVNEQFF. CDR3 bases: TGTGCCAGCAGCTTGGACGGGACGGGAGGGGTTAATGAGCAGTTCTTC.

This clone occurred a few times. J is TRBJ2-2 and V is TRBV7-9; D remains unclear. V dropped 10 bases and J dropped 2 bases, with 14 bases sitting between them. The CDR3 length is 14 residues. Germline V lookup: CDR1 SEHNR, CDR2 FQNEAQ (reference sequence). CDR3 in DNA: TGTGCCAACTCGGGCCCCACTAACACCGGGGAGCTGTTTTTT. Translating it yields CANSGPTNTGELFF.

This clone occurred once. This chain uses TRBV5-5 with TRBJ2-3; D ambiguous. CDR1 and CDR2 from the germline V gene are SGHKS and YYEKEE (reference sequence). The V end lost 1 base, the J end lost 2 bases, and 2 bases lay between the germline ends. The CDR3 extends over 12 amino acids. As DNA, the CDR3 is TGTGCCAGCAGCTTGACCACAGATACGCAGTATTTT. This translates into CASSLTTDTQYF.

The CDR3, as DNA: TGTGCCAGCAGTGAGATGGTTAGCGCGGCCTACGAGCAGTACTTC. This sequence encodes CASSEMVSAAYEQYF. The J gene is TRBJ2-7, the V gene TRBV6-6, with D possibly matching TRBD2 (5 bases). Deletions cut 5 bases from V and 2 bases from J, with 16 bases between. The CDR3 has 15 amino acids. Germline CDR1 MNHNY, CDR2 SVGAGI (reference sequence).

This chain joins TRBV19 and TRBJ2-5, with D possibly being TRBD2 (7 bases). The germline gives CDR1 LNHDA, CDR2 SQIVND (reference sequence). The CDR3 is 13 residues long. The V end was cut by 0 bases, the J end by 7 bases, with 9 bases between. The CDR3, as DNA: TGTGCCAGTAGTATAGAAGGGGGGGGGACCCAGTACTTC. This translates into CASSIEGGGTQYF.

The rearrangement uses TRBV9 and TRBJ1-3; possible D gene TRBD1, 6 bases. CDR1 SGDLS and CDR2 YYNGEE come from the germline V gene. V was shortened by 4 bases and J by 4 bases, with 12 bases between the two germline ends. This CDR3 spans 14 amino acids. The CDR3 coding sequence is TGTGCCAGCAGCCTCGGGACATCCGGAAACACCATATATTTT. Encoded protein: CASSLGTSGNTIYF.

This clone has more than one count but fewer than ten. The chain combines TRBV4-3 with TRBJ2-7, with TRBD1 matching 8 bases. Germline V gene lookup returns CDR1 LGHNA and CDR2 YSLEER. This CDR3 is built from 15 residues. Trimming at V came to 0 bases and at J to 6 bases, leaving 7 bases not matched to a gene. The CDR3 spells CASSQDPLDRVEQYF. Written as DNA, the CDR3 is TGCGCCAGCAGCCAAGATCCCCTGGACAGGGTCGAGCAGTACTTC.

V gene TRBV7-2 combines with J gene TRBJ2-5; TRBD2 might be the D (6 bases). The CDR3 has 14 amino acids. The germline V gene encodes CDR1 SGHTA and CDR2 FQGNSA. Trimming cost V 4 bases and J 3 bases, with 12 bases left between them. The CDR3 DNA sequence: TGTGCCAGCAGCTCCGCCCGACTAGAAGAGACCCAGTACTTC. Translated, it gives CASSSARLEETQYF.

The chain uses TRBV1 and TRBJ2-1; the tabulated D call, TRBD2, remains unverified against the DNA. TRBV1 is noted as a pseudogene. The CDR3 loop spans 16 amino acids. The CDR3 spells CTSSCPTSSPANEQFF. The CDR3 bases are TGCACCAGCAGCTGCCCCACTAGTTCCCCTGCTAATGAGCAGTTCTTC.

The genes are TRBV9 and TRBJ1-5; a possible D gene is TRBD1 (6 bases). V lost 4 bases and J 5 bases, leaving 10 bases between the germline ends. CDR1 and CDR2 from the germline V gene are SGDLS and YYNGEE. The CDR3 covers 13 residues. DNA for the CDR3: TGTGCCAGCAGCCGGGACATCGATCAGCCCCAGCATTTT. Translated: CASSRDIDQPQHF.

The chain recombines TRBV5-1 with TRBJ2-7; no reliable D call. This CDR3 has 13 amino acids. Trimming took 0 bases from V and 9 from J, leaving 13 bases between them. Germline V gene lookup returns CDR1 SGHRS and CDR2 YFSETQ. The CDR3 here is CASSLESSNGQYF. The CDR3 nucleotides are TGCGCCAGCAGCTTGGAGTCTAGTAATGGGCAGTACTTC. The full variable domain, rest sourced from reference TRBV5-1 and TRBJ2-7, is KAGVTQTPRYLIKTRGQQVTLSCSPISGHRSVSWYQQTPGQGLQFLFEYFSETQRNKGNFPGRFSGRQFSNSRSEMNVSTLELGDSALYLCASSLESSNGQYFGPGTRLTVT.

The chain recombines TRBV6-1 with TRBJ2-5; TRBD1 matches at 9 bases. The CDR3 is made up of 14 amino acids. CDR1 and CDR2 from the germline V gene are MNHNS and SASEGT. Losses at the gene ends were 2 bases for V and 7 bases for J; bases not matched to a gene: 5. CDR3 DNA sequence: TGTGCCAGCAGTGAACGGGGACAGGGTGGGACCCAGTACTTC. Residues: CASSERGQGGTQYF.

V is TRBV6-6 and J is TRBJ2-7; 8 nucleotides align to TRBD2. Trimming removed 5 bases from V and 1 base from J; junction bases left unmatched: 1. CDR1 and CDR2 (germline): MNHNY, SVGAGI (reference sequence). CDR3 size: 13 residues. The CDR3 sequence: CASSVAGSYEQYF. In DNA form, the CDR3 reads TGTGCCAGCAGTGTAGCGGGGTCCTACGAGCAGTACTTC.

The chain couples TRBV19 to TRBJ1-1; the D is unclear. In germline, CDR1 is LNHDA, CDR2 SQIVND (reference sequence). V lost 3 bases, J lost 8 bases, and 13 bases lay in between. This CDR3 region has 13 residues. The CDR3 DNA is TGTGCCAGTAGTATCGGTCTTGTGCCGGAAGCTTTCTTT. Protein sequence: CASSIGLVPEAFF.

The rearrangement uses TRBV7-9 and TRBJ1-1; D ambiguous. This CDR3 is 14 amino acids long. CDR1 is SEHNR and CDR2 is FQNEAQ in the germline V gene (reference sequence). The V end was cut by 3 bases, the J end by 1 base, with 9 bases between. CDR3 residues: CASSLLYKNTEAFF. The CDR3 DNA follows: TGTGCCAGCAGCTTGTTATATAAGAACACTGAAGCTTTCTTT.

The V call is TRBV18, the J call TRBJ1-6; 9 positions agree with TRBD1. This CDR3 contains 15 residues. Per germline, CDR1 KGHSH and CDR2 LQKENI. The J segment lost 8 bases and the V segment lost 0 bases, leaving 2 bases of the junction unmatched. DNA of the CDR3: TGTGCCAGCTCACCACCGGGACAGGGTCATTCACCCCTCCACTTT. It translates to CASSPPGQGHSPLHF.

The chain is built from TRBV6-4 and TRBJ2-3; 10 nucleotides line up with TRBD2. From germline, CDR1 is MRHNA and CDR2 SNTAGT. CDR3 size: 15 residues. The junction had 7 bases not matched to a gene; V was cut back by 4 bases and J by 6 bases. CDR3 in amino acids: CASSASGSSVDTQYF. As DNA, the CDR3 is TGTGCCAGCAGTGCTAGCGGGAGCTCAGTGGATACGCAGTATTTT.

This clone appeared a few times. V and J are TRBV6-1 and TRBJ2-7; no definite D call. V lost 7 bases, J lost 4 bases, and 11 bases lay in between. Germline V gives CDR1 MNHNS, CDR2 SASEGT. The CDR3 is 12 residues long. CDR3 region: CASTALVYEQYF. CDR3 nucleotide sequence: TGTGCCAGCACCGCTTTGGTATACGAGCAGTACTTC.

This chain connects TRBV25-1 to TRBJ2-1, with a weak D call TRBD1 (5 bases). Germline V lookup: CDR1 MGHDK, CDR2 SYGVNS. The CDR3 length is 15 residues. V lost 4 bases, J lost 10 bases, and 20 bases lay in between. CDR3 protein: CASSVAGAGSDEQFF. The CDR3 bases are TGTGCCAGCAGTGTAGCTGGTGCAGGGTCGGACGAGCAGTTCTTC. The full variable domain, completed using reference TRBV25-1 and TRBJ2-1, is EADIYQTPRYLVIGTGKKITLECSQTMGHDKMYWYQQDPGMELHLIHYSYGVNSTEKGDLSSESTVSRIRTEHFPLTLESARPSHTSQYLCASSVAGAGSDEQFFGPGTRLTVL.

This clone was observed a handful of times. The chain employs TRBV19 and TRBJ2-1; 10 nucleotides match TRBD2. CDR3 size: 15 residues. Germline-derived CDR1 and CDR2 are LNHDA and SQIVND (reference sequence). The V and J ends lost 9 bases and 0 bases, in that order; junction bases with no gene match: 5. This CDR3 reads CASKTSGSSYNEQFF. The CDR3, as DNA: TGTGCCAGCAAGACTAGCGGGTCCTCCTACAATGAGCAGTTCTTC.

This rearrangement joins TRBV5-1 to TRBJ2-1, with a possible D match to TRBD1 (5 bases). The CDR3 covers 15 residues. Germline CDR1 is SGHRS and CDR2 is YFSETQ. Trimming left V 4 bases short and J 12 bases short, with 23 bases between. In nucleotides, the CDR3 is TGCGCCAGCAGCCCGAGTGGCAGGGCGGCGGACGGGCAGTTCTTC. Encoded protein: CASSPSGRAADGQFF. Using reference TRBV5-1 and TRBJ2-1 for the parts outside the CDR3, the full variable domain is KAGVTQTPRYLIKTRGQQVTLSCSPISGHRSVSWYQQTPGQGLQFLFEYFSETQRNKGNFPGRFSGRQFSNSRSEMNVSTLELGDSALYLCASSPSGRAADGQFFGPGTRLTVL.

V gene TRBV6-6 combines with J gene TRBJ2-7; TRBD1 matches at 9 bases. This CDR3 spans 14 amino acids. Per germline, CDR1 MNHNY and CDR2 SVGAGI (reference sequence). With 7 bases clipped from V and 3 bases from J, the junction kept 7 bases outside the gene matches. The CDR3 DNA sequence: TGTGCCAGCATGATGGAGACAGGGGGCTACGAGCAGTACTTC. Its protein product is CASMMETGGYEQYF.